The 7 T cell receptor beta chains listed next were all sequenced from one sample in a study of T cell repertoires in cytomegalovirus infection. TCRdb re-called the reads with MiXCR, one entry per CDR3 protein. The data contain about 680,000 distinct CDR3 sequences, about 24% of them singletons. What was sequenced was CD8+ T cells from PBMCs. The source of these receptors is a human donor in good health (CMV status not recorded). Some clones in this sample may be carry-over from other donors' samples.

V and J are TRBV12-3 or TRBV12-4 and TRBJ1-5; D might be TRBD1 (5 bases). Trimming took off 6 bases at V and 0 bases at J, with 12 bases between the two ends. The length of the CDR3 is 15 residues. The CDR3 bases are TGTGCCAGCAGCCCGACAGATTATAGCAATCAGCCCCAGCATTTT. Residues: CASSPTDYSNQPQHF.

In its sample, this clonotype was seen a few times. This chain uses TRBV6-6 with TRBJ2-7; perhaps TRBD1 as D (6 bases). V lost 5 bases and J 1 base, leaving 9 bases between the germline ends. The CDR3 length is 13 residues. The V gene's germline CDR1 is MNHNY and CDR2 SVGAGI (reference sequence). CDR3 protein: CASSRTDSYEQYV. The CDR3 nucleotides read TGTGCCAGCAGTCGGACAGATTCCTACGAGCAGTACGTC.

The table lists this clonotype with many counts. As DNA, the CDR3 is TGTGCCAGCAGCTCCCAGACGGGGCTCACTCAAGAGACCCAGTACTTC. Translated: CASSSQTGLTQETQYF. The J gene is TRBJ2-5, the V gene TRBV7-6; D tentatively fits TRBD1 or TRBD2 (5 bases each). Trimming removed 4 bases from V and 2 bases from J, with 17 bases in between. Germline V gene data show CDR1 as SGHVS and CDR2 as FNYEAQ. This CDR3 spans 16 amino acids.

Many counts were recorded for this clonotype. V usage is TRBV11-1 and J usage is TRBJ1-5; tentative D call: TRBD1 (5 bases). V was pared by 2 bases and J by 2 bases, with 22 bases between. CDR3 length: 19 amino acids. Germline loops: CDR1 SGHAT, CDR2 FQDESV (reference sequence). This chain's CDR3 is CASSLSRQKTLWGNQPQHF. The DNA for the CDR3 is TGTGCCAGCAGCTTAAGTCGACAGAAAACCTTGTGGGGCAATCAGCCCCAGCATTTT.

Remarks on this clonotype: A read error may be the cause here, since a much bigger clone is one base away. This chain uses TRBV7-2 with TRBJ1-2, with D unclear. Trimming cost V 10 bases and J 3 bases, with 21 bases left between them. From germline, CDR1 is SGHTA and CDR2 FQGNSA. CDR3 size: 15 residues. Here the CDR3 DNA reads TGTGCCAACAGTCCCGACTCGGGGTGGTACTATGGCTACACCTTC. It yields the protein CANSPDSGWYYGYTF.

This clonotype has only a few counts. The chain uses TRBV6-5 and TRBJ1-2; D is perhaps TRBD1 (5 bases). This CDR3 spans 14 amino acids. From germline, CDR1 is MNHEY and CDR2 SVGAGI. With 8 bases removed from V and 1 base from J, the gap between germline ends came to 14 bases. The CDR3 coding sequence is TGTGCCAGCCAAAGCATCAGGGATAACTATGGCTACACCTTC. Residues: CASQSIRDNYGYTF.

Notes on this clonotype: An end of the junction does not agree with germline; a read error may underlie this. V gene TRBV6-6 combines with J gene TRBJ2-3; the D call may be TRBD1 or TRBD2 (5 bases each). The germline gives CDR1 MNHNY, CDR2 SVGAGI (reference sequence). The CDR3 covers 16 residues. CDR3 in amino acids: CASSYSEGPITGTQYF. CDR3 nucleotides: TGTGCCAGCAGTTACTCAGAGGGACCGATCACAGGTACGCAGTATTTT.